The clone carrying this TCR beta chain was recorded many times. Its antigen is still unknown. The data were obtained in a study of neurological immune-mediated disorders. Study findings and constraints: The most TCR clonal expansion was seen in HTLV-1-associated myelopathy, and the least was seen in multiple sclerosis, which fell below healthy controls.

Regarding time point: longitudinal time-point 2. The cDNA was produced through 5'RACE with 10-nucleotide random UMIs. Every sequencing run produced over 190 million TCR-beta sequences, and the sequences from any one run covered 15-18 subjects. TCRdb independently ran MiXCR on the 5' RACE reads; one entry per CDR3 protein. The repertoire holds about 90,000 distinct CDR3 sequences, about 13% seen once, with 5% in the top ten. Germline loops: CDR1 DFQATT, CDR2 SNEGSKA (reference sequence). The V and J ends lost 3 bases and 8 bases, in that order; junction bases with no gene match: 5. This CDR3 has 14 residues.

This TCR derives from a female donor with HTLV-1-associated myelopathy (HAM/TSP). The genes are TRBV20-1 and TRBJ2-1; TRBD2 matches at 12 bases. Sequencing input: PBMCs. CDR3 sequence (DNA): TGCAGTGCTAGCACTAGCGGGGGGTTAGATGAGCAGTTCTTC. Protein sequence: CSASTSGGLDEQFF.